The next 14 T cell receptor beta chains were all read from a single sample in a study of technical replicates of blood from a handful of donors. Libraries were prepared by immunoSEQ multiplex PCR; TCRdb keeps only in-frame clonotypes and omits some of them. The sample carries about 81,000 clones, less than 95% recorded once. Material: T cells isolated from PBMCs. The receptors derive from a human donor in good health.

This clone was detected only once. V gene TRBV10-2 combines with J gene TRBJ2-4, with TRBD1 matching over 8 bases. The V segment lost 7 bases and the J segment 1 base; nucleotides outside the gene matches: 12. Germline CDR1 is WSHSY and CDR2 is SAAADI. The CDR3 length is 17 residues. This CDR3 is CASTPNRTGKAKNIQYF. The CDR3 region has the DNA TGCGCCAGCACTCCAAACCGGACAGGGAAGGCCAAAAACATTCAGTACTTC.

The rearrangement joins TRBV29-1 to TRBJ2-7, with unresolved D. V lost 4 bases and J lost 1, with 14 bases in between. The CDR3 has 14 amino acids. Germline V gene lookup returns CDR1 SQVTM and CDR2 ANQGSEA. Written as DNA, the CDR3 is TGCAGCGTTGCTGGGCAGTTGAGTTCCTACGAGCAGTACTTC. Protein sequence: CSVAGQLSSYEQYF.

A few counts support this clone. The CDR3 spells CASSSGQTHSGNTIYF. CDR3 coding DNA: TGTGCCAGCAGCTCGGGACAGACTCACTCTGGAAACACCATATATTTT. The chain employs TRBV7-6 and TRBJ1-3; 7 bases align to TRBD1. CDR1 SGHVS and CDR2 FNYEAQ come from the germline V gene. After removal of 4 bases from V and 0 bases from J, the junction contained 6 bases not matched to a gene. The CDR3 is made up of 16 amino acids. Filled out from reference TRBV7-6 and TRBJ1-3, the complete variable domain reads GAGVSQSPRYKVTKRGQDVALRCDPISGHVSLYWYRQALGQGPEFLTYFNYEAQQDKSGLPNDRFSAERPEGSISTLTIQRTEQRDSAMYRCASSSGQTHSGNTIYFGEGSWLTVV.

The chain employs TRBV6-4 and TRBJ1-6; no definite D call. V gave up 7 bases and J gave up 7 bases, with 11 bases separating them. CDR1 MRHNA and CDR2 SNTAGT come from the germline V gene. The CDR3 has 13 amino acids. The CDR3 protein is CASNGRPNSPLHF. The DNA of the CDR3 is TGTGCCAGCAACGGTCGCCCGAATTCACCCCTCCACTTT.

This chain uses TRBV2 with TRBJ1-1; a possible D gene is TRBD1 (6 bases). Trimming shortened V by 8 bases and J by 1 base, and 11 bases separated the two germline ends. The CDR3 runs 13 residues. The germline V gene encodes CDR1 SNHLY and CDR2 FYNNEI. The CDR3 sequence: CASQRQENTEAFF. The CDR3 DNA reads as TGTGCCAGCCAAAGACAGGAGAACACTGAAGCTTTCTTT.

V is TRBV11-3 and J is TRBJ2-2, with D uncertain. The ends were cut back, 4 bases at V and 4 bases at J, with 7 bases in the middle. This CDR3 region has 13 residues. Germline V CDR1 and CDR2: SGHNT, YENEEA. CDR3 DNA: TGTGCCAGCAGCTCCCAAATCACCGGGGAGCTGTTTTTT. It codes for CASSSQITGELFF.

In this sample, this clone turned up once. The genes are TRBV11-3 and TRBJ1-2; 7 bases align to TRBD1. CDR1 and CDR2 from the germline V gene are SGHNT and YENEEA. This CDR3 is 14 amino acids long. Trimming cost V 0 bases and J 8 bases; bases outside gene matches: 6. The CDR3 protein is CASSLDHRGAGYTF. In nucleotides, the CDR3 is TGTGCCAGCAGCTTAGACCACAGGGGAGCGGGCTACACCTTC.

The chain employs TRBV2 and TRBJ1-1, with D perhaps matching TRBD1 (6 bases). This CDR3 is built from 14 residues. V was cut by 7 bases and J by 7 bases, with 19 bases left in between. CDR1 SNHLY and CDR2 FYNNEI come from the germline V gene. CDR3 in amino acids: CASTGARSWVEAFF. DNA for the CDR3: TGTGCCAGCACAGGGGCGCGTTCGTGGGTTGAAGCTTTCTTT.

The CDR3 sequence: CASSTGGPVYTF. Written as DNA, the CDR3 is TGTGCCAGTAGTACAGGGGGGCCTGTCTACACCTTC. The chain uses TRBV19 and TRBJ1-2; 7 bases line up with TRBD1. Germline V CDR1 and CDR2: LNHDA, SQIVND (reference sequence). CDR3 length: 12 residues. Trimming removed 4 bases from V and 10 bases from J; junction bases left unmatched: 6. The complete variable domain, with remaining parts taken from reference TRBV19 and TRBJ1-2, reads DGGITQSPKYLFRKEGQNVTLSCEQNLNHDAMYWYRQDPGQGLRLIYYSQIVNDFQKGDIAEGYSVSREKKESFPLTVTSAQKNPTAFYLCASSTGGPVYTFGSGTRLTVV.

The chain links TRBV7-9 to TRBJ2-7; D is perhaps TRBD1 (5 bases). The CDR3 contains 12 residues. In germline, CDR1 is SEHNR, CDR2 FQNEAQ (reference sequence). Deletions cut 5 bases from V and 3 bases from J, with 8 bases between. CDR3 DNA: TGTGCCAGCAGCGTGGACATCTACGAGCAGTACTTC. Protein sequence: CASSVDIYEQYF.

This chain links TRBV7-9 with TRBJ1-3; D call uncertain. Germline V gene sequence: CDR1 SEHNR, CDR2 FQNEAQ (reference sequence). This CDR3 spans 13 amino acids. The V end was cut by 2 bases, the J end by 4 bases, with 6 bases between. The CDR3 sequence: CASSLKEGNTIYF. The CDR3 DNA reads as TGTGCCAGCAGCTTAAAGGAGGGAAACACCATATATTTT.

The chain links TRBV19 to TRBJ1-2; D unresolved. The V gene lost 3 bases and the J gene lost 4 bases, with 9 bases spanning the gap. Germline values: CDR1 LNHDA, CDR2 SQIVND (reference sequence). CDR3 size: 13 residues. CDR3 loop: CASSITSGYGYTF. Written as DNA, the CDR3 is TGTGCCAGTAGTATCACTTCCGGCTATGGCTACACCTTC.

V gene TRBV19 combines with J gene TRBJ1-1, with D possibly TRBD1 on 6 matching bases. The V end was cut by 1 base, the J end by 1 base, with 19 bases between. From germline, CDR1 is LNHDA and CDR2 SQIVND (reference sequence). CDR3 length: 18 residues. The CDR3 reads CASSIVKQGLGQNTEAFF. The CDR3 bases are TGTGCCAGTAGTATAGTGAAACAGGGTTTGGGACAGAACACTGAAGCTTTCTTT.

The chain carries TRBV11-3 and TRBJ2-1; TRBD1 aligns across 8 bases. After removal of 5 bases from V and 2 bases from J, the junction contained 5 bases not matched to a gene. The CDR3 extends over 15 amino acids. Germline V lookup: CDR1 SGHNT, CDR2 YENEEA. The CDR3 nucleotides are TGTGCCAGCAGCCATGGACAGGGTACCTACAATGAGCAGTTCTTC. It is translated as CASSHGQGTYNEQFF.